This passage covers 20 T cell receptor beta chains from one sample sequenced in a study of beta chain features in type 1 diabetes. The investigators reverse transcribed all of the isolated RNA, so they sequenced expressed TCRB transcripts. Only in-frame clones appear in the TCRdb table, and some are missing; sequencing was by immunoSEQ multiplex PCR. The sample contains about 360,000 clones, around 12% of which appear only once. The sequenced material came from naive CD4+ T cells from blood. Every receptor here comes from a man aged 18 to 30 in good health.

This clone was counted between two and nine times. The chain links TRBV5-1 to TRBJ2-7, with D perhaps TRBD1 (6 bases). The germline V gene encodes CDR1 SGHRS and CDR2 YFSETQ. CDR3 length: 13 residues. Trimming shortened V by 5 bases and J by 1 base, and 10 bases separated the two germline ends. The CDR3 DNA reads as TGCGCCAGCAGGAAGACAGGTTCCTACGAGCAGTACTTC. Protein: CASRKTGSYEQYF.

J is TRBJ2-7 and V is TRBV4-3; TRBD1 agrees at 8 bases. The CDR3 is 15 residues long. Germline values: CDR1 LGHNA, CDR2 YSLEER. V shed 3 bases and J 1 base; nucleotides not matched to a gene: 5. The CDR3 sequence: CASSQRTGYSYEQYF. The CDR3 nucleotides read TGCGCCAGCAGCCAGAGGACAGGGTATTCCTACGAGCAGTACTTC.

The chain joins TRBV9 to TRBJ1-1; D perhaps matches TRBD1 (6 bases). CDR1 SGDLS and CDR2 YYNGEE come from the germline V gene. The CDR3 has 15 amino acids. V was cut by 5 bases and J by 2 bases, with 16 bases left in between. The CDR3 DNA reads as TGTGCCAGCAGTTCCCTAGGGGGGGTAAACACTGAAGCTTTCTTT. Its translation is CASSSLGGVNTEAFF.

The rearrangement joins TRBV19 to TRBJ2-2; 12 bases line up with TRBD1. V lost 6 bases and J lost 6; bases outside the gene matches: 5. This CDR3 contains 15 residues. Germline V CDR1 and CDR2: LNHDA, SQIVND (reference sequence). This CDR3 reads CASRRDRGQSGELFF. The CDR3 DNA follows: TGTGCCAGTAGAAGGGACAGGGGGCAATCCGGGGAGCTGTTTTTT.

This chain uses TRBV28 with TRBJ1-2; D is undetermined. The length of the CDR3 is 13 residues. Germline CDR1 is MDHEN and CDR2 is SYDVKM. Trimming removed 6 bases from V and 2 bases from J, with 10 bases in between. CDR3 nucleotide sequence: TGTGCCAGCAGCCCCGGGAGGAACTATGGCTACACCTTC. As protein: CASSPGRNYGYTF.

The DNA of the CDR3 is TGTGCCAGCAGTTATGGACTAGCGGGAGGGCCTGACGGGGAGCTGTTTTTT. Translated: CASSYGLAGGPDGELFF. The V and J genes are TRBV14 and TRBJ2-2; TRBD2 matches at 15 bases. The ends lost 6 bases at V and 7 bases at J; junction bases unmatched: 9. The V gene's germline CDR1 is SGHDN and CDR2 FVKESK. The CDR3 is 17 residues long.

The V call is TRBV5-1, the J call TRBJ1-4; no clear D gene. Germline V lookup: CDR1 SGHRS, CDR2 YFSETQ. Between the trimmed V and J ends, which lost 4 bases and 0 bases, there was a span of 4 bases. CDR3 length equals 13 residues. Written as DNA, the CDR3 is TGCGCCAGCAGCAGAGCAACTAATGAAAAACTGTTTTTT. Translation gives CASSRATNEKLFF.

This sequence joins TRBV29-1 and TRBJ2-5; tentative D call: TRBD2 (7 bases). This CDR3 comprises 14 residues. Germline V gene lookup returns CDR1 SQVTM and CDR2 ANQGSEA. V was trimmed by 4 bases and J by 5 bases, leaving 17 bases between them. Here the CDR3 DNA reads TGCAGCGTTGGACGGGGGGCCCTCGGGGAGACCCAGTACTTC. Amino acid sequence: CSVGRGALGETQYF.

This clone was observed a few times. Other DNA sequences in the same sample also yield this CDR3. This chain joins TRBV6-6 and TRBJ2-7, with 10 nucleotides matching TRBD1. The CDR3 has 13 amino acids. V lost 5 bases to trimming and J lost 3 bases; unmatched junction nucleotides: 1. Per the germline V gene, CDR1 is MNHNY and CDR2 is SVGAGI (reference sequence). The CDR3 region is CASSRDRGYEQYF. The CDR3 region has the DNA TGTGCCAGCAGTCGGGACAGGGGCTACGAGCAGTACTTC.

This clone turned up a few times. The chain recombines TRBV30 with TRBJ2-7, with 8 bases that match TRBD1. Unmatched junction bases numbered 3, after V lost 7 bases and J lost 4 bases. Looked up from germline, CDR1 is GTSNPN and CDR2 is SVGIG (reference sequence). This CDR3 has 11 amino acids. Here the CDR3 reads CASTGAYEQYF. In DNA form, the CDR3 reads TGTGCCTCGACAGGGGCTTACGAGCAGTACTTC.

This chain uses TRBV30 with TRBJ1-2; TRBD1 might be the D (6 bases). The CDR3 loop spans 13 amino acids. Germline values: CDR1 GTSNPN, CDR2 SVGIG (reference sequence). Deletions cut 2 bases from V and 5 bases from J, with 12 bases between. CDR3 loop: CAWSIGQSYGYTF. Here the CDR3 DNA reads TGTGCCTGGAGTATTGGACAGAGTTATGGCTACACCTTC.

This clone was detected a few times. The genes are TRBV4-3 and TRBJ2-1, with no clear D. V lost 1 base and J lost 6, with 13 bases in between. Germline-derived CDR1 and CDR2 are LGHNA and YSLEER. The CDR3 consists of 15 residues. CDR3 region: CASSQGGELGNEQFF. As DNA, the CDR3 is TGCGCCAGCAGCCAAGGCGGAGAGTTAGGCAATGAGCAGTTCTTC.

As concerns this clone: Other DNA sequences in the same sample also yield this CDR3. This chain's CDR3 is CAWSGGGNQPQHF. In DNA form, the CDR3 reads TGTGCCTGGAGTGGGGGGGGCAATCAGCCCCAGCATTTT. The chain has TRBV30 and TRBJ1-5; D may be TRBD1 (5 bases). The V gene lost 1 base and the J gene lost 2 bases, with 6 bases spanning the gap. This CDR3 has 13 amino acids. CDR1 is GTSNPN and CDR2 is SVGIG in the germline V gene (reference sequence).

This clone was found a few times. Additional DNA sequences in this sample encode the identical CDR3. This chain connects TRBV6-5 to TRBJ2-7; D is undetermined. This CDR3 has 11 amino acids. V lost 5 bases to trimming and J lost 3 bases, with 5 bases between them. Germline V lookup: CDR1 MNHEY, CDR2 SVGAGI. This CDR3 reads CASSQNYEQYF. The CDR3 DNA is TGTGCCAGCAGTCAAAACTACGAGCAGTACTTC.

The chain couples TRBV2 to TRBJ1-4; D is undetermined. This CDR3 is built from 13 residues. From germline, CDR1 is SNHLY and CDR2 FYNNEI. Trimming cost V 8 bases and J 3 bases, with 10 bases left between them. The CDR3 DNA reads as TGTGCCAGCGCGGCCGAAGCTAATGAAAAACTGTTTTTT. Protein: CASAAEANEKLFF.

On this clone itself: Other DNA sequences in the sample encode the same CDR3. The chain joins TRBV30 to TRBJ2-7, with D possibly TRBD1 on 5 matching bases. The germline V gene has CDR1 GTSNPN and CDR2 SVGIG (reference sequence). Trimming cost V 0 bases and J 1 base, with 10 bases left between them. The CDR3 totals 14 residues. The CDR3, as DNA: TGTGCCTGGAGTGTAAGGCAGGGTTCCTACGAGCAGTACTTC. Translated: CAWSVRQGSYEQYF.

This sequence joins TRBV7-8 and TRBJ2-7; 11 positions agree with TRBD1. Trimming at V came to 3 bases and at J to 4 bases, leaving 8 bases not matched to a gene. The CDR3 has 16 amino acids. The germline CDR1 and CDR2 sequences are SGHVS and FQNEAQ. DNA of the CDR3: TGTGCCAGCAGCTTCGCCGGGACAGGGGGAAATTACGAGCAGTACTTC. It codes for CASSFAGTGGNYEQYF.

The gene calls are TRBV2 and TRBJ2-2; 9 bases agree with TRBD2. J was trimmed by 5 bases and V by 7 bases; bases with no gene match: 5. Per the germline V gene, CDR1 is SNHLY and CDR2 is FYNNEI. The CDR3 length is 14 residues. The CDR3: CASNPGLATGELFF. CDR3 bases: TGTGCCAGCAATCCGGGACTAGCTACCGGGGAGCTGTTTTTT.

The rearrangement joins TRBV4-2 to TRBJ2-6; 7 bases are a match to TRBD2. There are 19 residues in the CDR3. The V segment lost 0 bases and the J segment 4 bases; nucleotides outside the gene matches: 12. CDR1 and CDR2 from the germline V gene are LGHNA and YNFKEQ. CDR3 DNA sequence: TGTGCCAGCAGCCAAGAAGGGGCAGGGACTAAGGGGGGGGCCAACGTCCTGACTTTC. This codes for CASSQEGAGTKGGANVLTF.

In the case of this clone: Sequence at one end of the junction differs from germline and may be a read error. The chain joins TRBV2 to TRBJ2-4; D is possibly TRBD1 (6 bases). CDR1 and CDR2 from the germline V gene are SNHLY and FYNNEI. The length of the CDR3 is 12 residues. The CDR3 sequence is CASSSRGEIPYF. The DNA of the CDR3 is TGTGCCAGCAGTTCCAGGGGCGAAATTCCGTACTTC.